This entry lists 12 T cell receptor beta chains sequenced from one sample in a study of Ad26.COV2.S vaccination and SARS-CoV-2 variants. Documented treatment: about 20 received Ad26.COV2.S at low or high dose, single or two shots; five or six received placebo; per-sample allocation not given. The study sampled participants on day 63 after the first vaccine or placebo injection. Profiling relied on immunoSEQ multiplex PCR, and the TCRdb table lists in-frame clones only, not all of them. The sample has 350,000 to 400,000 clones, more than 85% seen once. The starting material was peripheral blood, obtained in a trial of Ad26.COV2.S vaccine versus placebo. Every receptor here comes from a person aged 18-65 years who received the Ad26.COV2.S COVID-19 vaccine or a placebo.

This clone has a count of ten or more. The chain links TRBV4-1 to TRBJ2-7, with D possibly TRBD1 on 5 matching bases. The CDR3 consists of 16 residues. The ends were cut back, 3 bases at V and 1 base at J, with 16 bases in the middle. The germline CDR1 and CDR2 sequences are MGHRA and YSYEKL. Written as DNA, the CDR3 is TGCGCCAGCAGCCAGGCCGTCGTGGGGCTATCCTACGAGCAGTACTTC. The encoded protein is CASSQAVVGLSYEQYF.

In this sample, this clone turned up once. This chain uses TRBV5-6 with TRBJ1-3, with D possibly TRBD1 on 5 matching bases. Germline V lookup: CDR1 SGHDT, CDR2 YYEEEE. Trimming shortened V by 0 bases and J by 0 bases, and 10 bases separated the two germline ends. CDR3 length equals 16 residues. The CDR3 reads CASSLERGGSGNTIYF. The CDR3 DNA sequence: TGTGCCAGCAGCTTGGAGCGGGGCGGCTCTGGAAACACCATATATTTT.

Only a few counts were recorded for this clone. V and J are TRBV7-2 and TRBJ2-2; D remains ambiguous. With 2 bases removed from V and 4 bases from J, the gap between germline ends came to 8 bases. The CDR3 runs 14 residues. Germline assignment: CDR1 SGHTA and CDR2 FQGNSA. CDR3 nucleotide sequence: TGTGCCAGCAGCTTACAGCAGACCACCGGGGAGCTGTTTTTT. It yields the protein CASSLQQTTGELFF.

J is TRBJ2-7 and V is TRBV14, with D possibly matching TRBD2 (6 bases). V lost 5 bases and J lost 1, with 9 bases in between. This CDR3 region has 13 residues. Germline lookup yields CDR1 SGHDN and CDR2 FVKESK. The CDR3 sequence is CASSVLASYEQYF. CDR3 nucleotides: TGTGCCAGCAGCGTACTAGCTTCCTACGAGCAGTACTTC.

This clone came up once. This chain joins TRBV12-5 and TRBJ1-3; D gene unclear. CDR3 length equals 13 residues. V shed 2 bases and J shed 1 base, with 3 bases lying between them. CDR1 and CDR2 (germline): LGHNT, FRNRAP. The CDR3 bases are TGTGCTAGTGGTTTGAGGTCTGGAAACACCATATATTTT. It encodes CASGLRSGNTIYF.

V usage is TRBV29-1 and J usage is TRBJ1-2; D call uncertain. This CDR3 comprises 14 residues. CDR1 is SQVTM and CDR2 is ANQGSEA in the germline V gene. The V end was cut by 2 bases, the J end by 3 bases, with 13 bases between. The CDR3 spells CSVETRLPYYGYTF. The CDR3 nucleotides are TGCAGCGTTGAAACTCGGCTTCCGTACTATGGCTACACCTTC.

This clone occurred a few times. The CDR3 spells CAWRPFSSYEQYF. The CDR3 DNA reads as TGTGCCTGGAGACCCTTCAGCTCCTACGAGCAGTACTTC. The genes are TRBV30 and TRBJ2-7, with D unclear. V was pared by 3 bases and J by 0 bases, with 9 bases between. This CDR3 is built from 13 residues. In germline, CDR1 is GTSNPN, CDR2 SVGIG (reference sequence). Full variable domain (rest looked up from reference TRBV30 and TRBJ2-7): SQTIHQWPATLVQPVGSPLSLECTVEGTSNPNLYWYRQAAGRGLQLLFYSVGIGQISSEVPQNLSASRPQDRQFILSSKKLLLSDSGFYLCAWRPFSSYEQYFGPGTRLTVT.

This clone came up a few times. This chain connects TRBV5-4 to TRBJ1-2; D is possibly TRBD1 (6 bases). V lost 4 bases and J lost 6, with 10 bases in between. There are 12 residues in the CDR3. Germline loops: CDR1 SGHNT, CDR2 YYREEE (reference sequence). The CDR3 loop reads CASSPNRDGYTF. CDR3 nucleotides: TGTGCCAGCAGCCCCAACAGGGATGGCTACACCTTC. Looking up the rest from reference TRBV5-4 and TRBJ1-2 gives the full variable domain: ETGVTQSPTHLIKTRGQQVTLRCSSQSGHNTVSWYQQALGQGPQFIFQYYREEENGRGNFPPRFSGLQFPNYSSELNVNALELDDSALYLCASSPNRDGYTFGSGTRLTVV.

This chain links TRBV7-2 with TRBJ1-6; D not resolved. The CDR3 loop spans 17 amino acids. Germline V lookup: CDR1 SGHTA, CDR2 FQGNSA. Trimming cost V 5 bases and J 0 bases, with 14 bases left between them. CDR3 DNA sequence: TGTGCCAGCAGCCCCCAGCTACGGAGCTCCTATAATTCACCCCTCCACTTT. The encoded protein is CASSPQLRSSYNSPLHF.

This clone was observed a single time. The rearrangement uses TRBV30 and TRBJ1-5; TRBD1 is a possible D gene (6 bases). CDR3 length equals 14 residues. Germline CDR1 is GTSNPN and CDR2 is SVGIG (reference sequence). The ends were cut back, 0 bases at V and 6 bases at J, with 12 bases in the middle. CDR3 nucleotide sequence: TGTGCCTGGAGTGTAGGAGCAGGGGCTCAGCCCCAGCATTTT. This translates into CAWSVGAGAQPQHF.

The chain has TRBV4-1 and TRBJ2-7, with D perhaps TRBD2 (5 bases). This CDR3 comprises 17 residues. V gave up 3 bases and J gave up 0 bases, with 18 bases separating them. The germline V gene has CDR1 MGHRA and CDR2 YSYEKL. In nucleotides, the CDR3 is TGCGCCAGCAGCCAGGACTCGAGGACCCGAAGCTCCTACGAGCAGTACTTC. Translated, it gives CASSQDSRTRSSYEQYF.

J is TRBJ2-2 and V is TRBV9; 9 nucleotides line up with TRBD2. The germline V gene has CDR1 SGDLS and CDR2 YYNGEE. This CDR3 comprises 15 residues. The V gene end was trimmed by 3 bases and the J gene end by 2 bases; junction bases not matched to a gene: 2. CDR3 nucleotide sequence: TGTGCCAGCAGCGCGACTAGCGGAAACACCGGGGAGCTGTTTTTT. Its protein product is CASSATSGNTGELFF.